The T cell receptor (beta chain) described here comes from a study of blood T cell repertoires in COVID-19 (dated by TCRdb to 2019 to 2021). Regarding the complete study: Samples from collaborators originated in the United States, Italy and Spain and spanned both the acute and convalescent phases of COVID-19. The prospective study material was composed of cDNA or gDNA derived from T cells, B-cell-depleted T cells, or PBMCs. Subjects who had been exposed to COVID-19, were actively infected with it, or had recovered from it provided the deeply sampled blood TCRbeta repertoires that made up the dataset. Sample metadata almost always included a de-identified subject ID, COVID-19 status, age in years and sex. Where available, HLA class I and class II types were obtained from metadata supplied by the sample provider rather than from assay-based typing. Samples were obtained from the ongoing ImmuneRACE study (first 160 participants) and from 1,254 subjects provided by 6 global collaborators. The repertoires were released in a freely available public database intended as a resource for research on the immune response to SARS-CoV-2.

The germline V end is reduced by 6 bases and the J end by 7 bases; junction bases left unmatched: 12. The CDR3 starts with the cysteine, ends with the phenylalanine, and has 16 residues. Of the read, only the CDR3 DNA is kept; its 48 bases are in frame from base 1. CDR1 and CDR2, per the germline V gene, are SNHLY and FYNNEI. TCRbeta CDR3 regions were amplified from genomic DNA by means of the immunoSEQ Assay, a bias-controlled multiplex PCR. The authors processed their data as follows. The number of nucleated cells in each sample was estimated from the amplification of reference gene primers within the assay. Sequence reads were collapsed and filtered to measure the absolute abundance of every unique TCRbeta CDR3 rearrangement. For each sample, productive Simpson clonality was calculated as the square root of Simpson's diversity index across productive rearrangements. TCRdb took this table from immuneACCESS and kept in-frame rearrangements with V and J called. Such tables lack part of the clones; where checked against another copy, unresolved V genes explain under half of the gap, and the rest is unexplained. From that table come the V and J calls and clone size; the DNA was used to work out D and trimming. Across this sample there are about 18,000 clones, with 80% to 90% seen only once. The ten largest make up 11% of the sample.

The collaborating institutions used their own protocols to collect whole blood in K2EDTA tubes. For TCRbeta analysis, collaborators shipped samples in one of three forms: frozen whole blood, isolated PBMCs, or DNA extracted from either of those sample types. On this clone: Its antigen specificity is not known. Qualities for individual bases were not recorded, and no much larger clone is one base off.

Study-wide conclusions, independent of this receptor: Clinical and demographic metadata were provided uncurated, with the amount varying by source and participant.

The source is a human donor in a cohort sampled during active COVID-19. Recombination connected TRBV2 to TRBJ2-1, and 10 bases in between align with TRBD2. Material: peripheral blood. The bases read TGTGCCAGCAGCAACACACTAGCGGGAAATGGAAATGAGCAGTTCTTC. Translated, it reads CASSNTLAGNGNEQFF. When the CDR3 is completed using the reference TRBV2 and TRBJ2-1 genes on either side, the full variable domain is EPEVTQTPSHQVTQMGQEVILRCVPISNHLYFYWYRQILGQKVEFLVSFYNNEISEKSEIFDDQFSVERPDGSNFTLKIRSTKLEDSAMYFCASSNTLAGNGNEQFFGPGTRLTVL.